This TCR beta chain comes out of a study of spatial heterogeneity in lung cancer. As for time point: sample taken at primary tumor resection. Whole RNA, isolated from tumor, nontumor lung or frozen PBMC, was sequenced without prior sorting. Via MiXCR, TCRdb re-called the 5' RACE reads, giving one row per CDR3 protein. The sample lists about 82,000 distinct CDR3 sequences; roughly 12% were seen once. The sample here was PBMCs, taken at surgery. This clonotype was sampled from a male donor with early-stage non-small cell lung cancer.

The CDR3 protein is CASKWGNTEAFF. The CDR3 DNA follows: TGTGCCAGTAAATGGGGGAACACTGAAGCTTTCTTT. This chain connects TRBV19 to TRBJ1-1; D uncertain. The germline CDR1 and CDR2 sequences are LNHDA and SQIVND (reference sequence). The length of the CDR3 is 12 residues. The ends were cut back, 7 bases at V and 1 base at J, with 7 bases in the middle.